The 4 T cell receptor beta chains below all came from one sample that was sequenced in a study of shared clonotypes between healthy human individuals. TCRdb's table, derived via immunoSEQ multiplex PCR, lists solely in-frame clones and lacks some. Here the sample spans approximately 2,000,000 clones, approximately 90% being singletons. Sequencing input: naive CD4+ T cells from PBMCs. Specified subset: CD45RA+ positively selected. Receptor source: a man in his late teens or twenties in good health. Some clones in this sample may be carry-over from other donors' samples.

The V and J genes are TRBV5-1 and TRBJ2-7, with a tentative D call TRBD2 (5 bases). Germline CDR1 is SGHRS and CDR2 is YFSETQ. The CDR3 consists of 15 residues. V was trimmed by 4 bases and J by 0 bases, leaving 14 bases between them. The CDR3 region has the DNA TGCGCCAGCAGCCGCGGGCCAGGCAACTCCTACGAGCAGTACTTC. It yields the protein CASSRGPGNSYEQYF.

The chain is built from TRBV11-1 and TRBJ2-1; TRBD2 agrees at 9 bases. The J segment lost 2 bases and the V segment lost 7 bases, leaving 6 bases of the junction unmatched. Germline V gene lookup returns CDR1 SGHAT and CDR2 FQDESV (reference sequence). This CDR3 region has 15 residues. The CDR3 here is CASTPTSGAYNEQFF. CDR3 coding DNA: TGTGCCAGCACCCCGACTAGCGGAGCCTACAATGAGCAGTTCTTC.

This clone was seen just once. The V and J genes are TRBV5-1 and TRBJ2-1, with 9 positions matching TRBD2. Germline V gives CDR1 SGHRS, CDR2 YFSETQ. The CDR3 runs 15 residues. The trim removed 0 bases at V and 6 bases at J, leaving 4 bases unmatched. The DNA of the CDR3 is TGCGCCAGCAGCTTGGTACGCGGGAGGGCCAATGAGCAGTTCTTC. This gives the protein CASSLVRGRANEQFF.

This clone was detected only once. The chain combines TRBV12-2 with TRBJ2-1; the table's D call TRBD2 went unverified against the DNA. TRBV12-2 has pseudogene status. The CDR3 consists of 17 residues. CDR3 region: CASRPREREGFYNEQFF. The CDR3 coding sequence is TGTGCAAGTCGCCCCCGGGAGCGGGAGGGTTTTTACAATGAGCAGTTCTTC.